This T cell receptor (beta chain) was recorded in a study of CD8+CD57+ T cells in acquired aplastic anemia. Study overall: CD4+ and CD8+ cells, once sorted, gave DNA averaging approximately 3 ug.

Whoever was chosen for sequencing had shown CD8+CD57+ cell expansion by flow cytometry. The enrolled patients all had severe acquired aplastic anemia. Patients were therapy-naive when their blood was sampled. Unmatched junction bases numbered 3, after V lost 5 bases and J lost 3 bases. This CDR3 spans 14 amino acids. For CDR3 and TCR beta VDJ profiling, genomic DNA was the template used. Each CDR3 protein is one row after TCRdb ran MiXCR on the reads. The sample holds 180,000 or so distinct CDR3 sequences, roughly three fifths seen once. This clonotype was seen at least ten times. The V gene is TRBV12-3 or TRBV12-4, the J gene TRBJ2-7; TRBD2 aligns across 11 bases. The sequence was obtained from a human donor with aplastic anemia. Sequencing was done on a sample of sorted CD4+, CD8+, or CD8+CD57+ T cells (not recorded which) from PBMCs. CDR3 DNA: TGTGCCAGCAGTCCCGGGACTAGCGGCTACGAGCAGTACTTC. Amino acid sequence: CASSPGTSGYEQYF.